One and the same sample provided the 17 T cell receptor beta chains below, sequenced in a study of regulatory T cells in long-lasting Graves disease. iRepertoire HTBI primers and Arm-PCR of CDR3 regions built TCR beta libraries. TCRdb reprocessed the multiplex PCR reads via MiXCR and lists one record per CDR3 protein. The table has 530,000 or so distinct CDR3 sequences, around 15% seen once. The time point was: newly diagnosed GD, antithyroid drugs for less than 3 months. Preparation of the TCR library used RNA extracted from PBMCs. Separately, the same data were catalogued under a study of T cells in Graves' hyperthyroidism and ophthalmopathy.

Sequencing was performed on peripheral blood mononuclear cells (PBMCs), taken at new diagnosis, from a patient treated with antithyroid drugs. Every receptor here comes from a man younger than 30 with Graves disease.

This clonotype was picked up a small number of times. CDR3 loop: CASLRDRGETQYF. The CDR3 DNA is TGTGCCAGCCTCCGGGACAGGGGGGAGACCCAGTACTTC. The chain uses TRBV6-1 and TRBJ2-5, with TRBD1 matching 11 bases. Germline V gene sequence: CDR1 MNHNS, CDR2 SASEGT. The length of the CDR3 is 13 residues. Trimming took 8 bases from V and 5 from J; bases not matched to a gene: 4.

This clonotype was observed a few times. This chain joins TRBV9 and TRBJ1-3, with no clear D. V dropped 0 bases and J dropped 3 bases, with 1 base sitting between them. This CDR3 comprises 12 residues. The germline CDR1 and CDR2 sequences are SGDLS and YYNGEE. CDR3 nucleotides: TGTGCCAGCAGCGTAGGTGGAAACACCATATATTTT. It yields the protein CASSVGGNTIYF.

J is TRBJ2-7 and V is TRBV6-5, with 7 bases lining up with TRBD1. The CDR3 has 14 residues. V lost 2 bases to trimming and J lost 6 bases; unmatched junction nucleotides: 7. Germline CDR1 and CDR2: MNHEY and SVGAGI. The CDR3 is CASSYATGKGEQYF. CDR3 nucleotides: TGTGCCAGCAGTTACGCGACAGGGAAGGGCGAGCAGTACTTC.

CDR3 in DNA: TGTGCCAGCAGCTTGATGGACGGGAGAGCCACCGGGGAGCTGTTTTTT. Protein sequence: CASSLMDGRATGELFF. The chain joins TRBV5-5 to TRBJ2-2; tentatively, D is TRBD2 (6 bases). The germline V and J ends were trimmed by 1 base and 4 bases, with 14 bases remaining between them. Germline V gives CDR1 SGHKS, CDR2 YYEKEE (reference sequence). The CDR3 covers 16 residues.

This clonotype was recorded a few times. The gene calls are TRBV30 and TRBJ2-2, with D tentatively TRBD1 or TRBD2 (5 bases each). With 1 base removed from V and 5 bases from J, the gap between germline ends came to 8 bases. Per the germline V gene, CDR1 is GTSNPN and CDR2 is SVGIG (reference sequence). This CDR3 comprises 13 residues. The CDR3 DNA is TGTGCCTGGAGTGACGAGGGGACCGGGGAGCTGTTTTTT. It yields the protein CAWSDEGTGELFF.

This clonotype was recorded many times. This chain joins TRBV11-2 and TRBJ2-7, with D unresolved. The CDR3 spans 13 residues. CDR1 and CDR2 from the germline V gene are SGHAT and FQNNGV. The ends were cut back, 6 bases at V and 4 bases at J, with 13 bases in the middle. The CDR3, as DNA: TGTGCCAGCAGACAAGACGGTGGATACGAGCAGTACTTC. It yields the protein CASRQDGGYEQYF.

About this clonotype: A read error may explain this, as a much larger clone is one base away. This chain uses TRBV7-6 with TRBJ1-3; the D gene is possibly TRBD1 (6 bases). CDR1 and CDR2 (germline): SGHVS, FNYEAQ. Trimming cost V 5 bases and J 0 bases, with 11 bases left between them. The CDR3 runs to 15 residues. The CDR3 here is CASSEGQSSGNTIYF. The CDR3 nucleotides are TGTGCCAGCAGCGAGGGACAAAGCTCTGGAAACACCATATATTTT.

The chain carries TRBV20-1 and TRBJ1-2, with D perhaps TRBD1 (6 bases). The CDR3 spans 13 residues. Germline V gene data show CDR1 as DFQATT and CDR2 as SNEGSKA (reference sequence). V lost 3 bases, J lost 4 bases, and 12 bases lay in between. CDR3 in DNA: TGCAGTGCTAGTCCAGGGGACGGCTATGGCTACACCTTC. Translating gives CSASPGDGYGYTF.

This clonotype showed up just a few times. The rearrangement uses TRBV19 and TRBJ1-5, with D hard to call. Trimming took off 3 bases at V and 0 bases at J, with 15 bases between the two ends. The CDR3 covers 17 residues. The germline gives CDR1 LNHDA, CDR2 SQIVND (reference sequence). The CDR3 sequence: CASSILDGTYSNQPQHF. The CDR3 coding sequence is TGTGCCAGTAGTATTCTGGACGGCACATATAGCAATCAGCCCCAGCATTTT.

This rearrangement joins TRBV19 to TRBJ1-1; 7 bases align to TRBD1. The V segment lost 6 bases and the J segment 0 bases; nucleotides outside the gene matches: 7. The CDR3 has 15 residues. Looked up from germline, CDR1 is LNHDA and CDR2 is SQIVND (reference sequence). The CDR3 nucleotides are TGTGCCAGTAGGGTAGGGGGCCAGGTGAACACTGAAGCTTTCTTT. Its translation is CASRVGGQVNTEAFF.

The chain has TRBV20-1 and TRBJ2-5, with D possibly being TRBD1 or TRBD2 (5 bases each). With 1 base removed from V and 5 bases from J, the gap between germline ends came to 11 bases. Germline V lookup: CDR1 DFQATT, CDR2 SNEGSKA (reference sequence). This CDR3 is built from 13 residues. CDR3 DNA: TGCAGTGCTAGAGTGGCAGGGACCGAGACCCAGTACTTC. It translates to CSARVAGTETQYF.

The rearrangement joins TRBV7-3 to TRBJ1-1; 7 bases line up with TRBD1. The trim removed 5 bases at V and 1 base at J, leaving 7 bases unmatched. This CDR3 has 15 amino acids. Germline CDR1 SGHTA, CDR2 FQGTGA. CDR3 in DNA: TGTGCCAGCAGCGTGACAGGGAGGTGGAACACTGAAGCTTTCTTT. Translation gives CASSVTGRWNTEAFF.

The chain couples TRBV28 to TRBJ1-2; D is ambiguous. The V gene lost 2 bases and the J gene lost 0 bases, with 16 bases spanning the gap. Germline V gene data show CDR1 as MDHEN and CDR2 as SYDVKM. The CDR3 sequence is 17 residues long. CDR3 DNA: TGTGCCAGCAGTTTACCAAAGGAATACAGCGCTAACTATGGCTACACCTTC. This codes for CASSLPKEYSANYGYTF.

Ten or more counts support this clonotype. V and J are TRBV11-1 and TRBJ2-1; 10 bases match TRBD2. V trimming: 2 bases; J trimming: 4 bases; junction bases outside the gene matches: 11. The CDR3 loop spans 18 amino acids. The V gene's germline CDR1 is SGHAT and CDR2 FQDESV (reference sequence). CDR3 nucleotide sequence: TGTGCCAGCAGCTTACTAGCGGGAGTCGCACCTCGTTACAATGAGCAGTTCTTC. Amino acid sequence: CASSLLAGVAPRYNEQFF.

The chain couples TRBV11-2 to TRBJ2-5; unclear D gene. Deletions cut 2 bases from V and 5 bases from J, with 12 bases between. There are 14 residues in the CDR3. From germline, CDR1 is SGHAT and CDR2 FQNNGV. For the CDR3, the DNA is TGTGCCAGCAGCTTAAAGGTGGTTGGGGAGACCCAGTACTTC. Protein sequence: CASSLKVVGETQYF.

The V call is TRBV5-4, the J call TRBJ2-4, with D possibly TRBD2 on 6 matching bases. Germline V gene data show CDR1 as SGHNT and CDR2 as YYREEE (reference sequence). V was shortened by 4 bases and J by 7 bases, with 15 bases between the two germline ends. This CDR3 is built from 14 residues. The CDR3 region is CASSTLAGSNIQYF. CDR3 nucleotide sequence: TGTGCCAGCAGCACCTTGGCGGGATCCAACATTCAGTACTTC.

This chain links TRBV10-3 with TRBJ1-5; 7 bases are a match to TRBD1. Germline-derived CDR1 and CDR2 are ENHRY and SYGVKD. J gave up 7 bases and V 6 bases, and 9 bases lay outside the gene matches. CDR3 size: 14 residues. DNA for the CDR3: TGTGCCATCAGCGGACAGGAGGCAGGGCAGCCCCAGCATTTT. The encoded protein is CAISGQEAGQPQHF.